A selection of T cell receptor beta chains follows, all from one sample in a study of blood T cell repertoires in COVID-19. Generated by immunoSEQ multiplex PCR, the TCRdb table keeps only in-frame clones and is missing some. This table holds approximately 200,000 clones, about 82% found once. Input material: peripheral blood. These receptors all stem from a woman in her 30s with acute or convalescent COVID-19. The CDR3 runs from the conserved cysteine through the conserved F or W. A D gene is named only where the DNA matches it firmly. Clone size is stated in some rows and not others, as once, few, many or a class when expanded.

>TRBJ2-5|NA|TRBD2|12|TRBV13
CASSSSGETQYF
TGTGCCAGCAGCTCTAGCGGTGAGACCCAGTACTTC
>TRBJ2-1|once|TRBD2|16|TRBV11-2
CASSLYSGNSYNEQFF
TGTGCCAGCAGCTTATATAGCGGGAACTCCTACAATGAGCAGTTCTTC
>TRBJ2-5|NA|NA|12|TRBV10-1
CASSGDSKTQYF
TGCGCCAGCAGTGGCGATTCCAAGACCCAGTACTTC
>TRBJ1-4|NA|NA|14|TRBV4-2
CASSQGRGGEKLFF
TGTGCCAGCAGCCAAGGGAGGGGAGGGGAAAAACTGTTTTTT
>TRBJ1-5|NA|NA|14|TRBV6-1
CASSEDGRNQPQHF
TGTGCCAGCAGTGAAGACGGCAGGAATCAGCCCCAGCATTTT
>TRBJ2-5|NA|TRBD1|15|TRBV19
CASSTPGQGMETQYF
TGTGCCAGTAGTACGCCGGGACAGGGAATGGAGACCCAGTACTTC
>TRBJ1-5|once|NA|13|TRBV10-1
CASSQGRNQPQHF
TGCGCCAGCAGTCAGGGTCGCAATCAGCCCCAGCATTTT
>TRBJ2-3|once|NA|13|TRBV15
CATSSRVTDTQYF
TGTGCCACCAGCTCACGGGTCACAGATACGCAGTATTTT
>TRBJ2-3|NA|TRBD2|18|TRBV13
CASSLGLWLAGGTDTQYF
TGTGCCAGCAGCTTAGGCCTTTGGCTAGCGGGGGGCACAGATACGCAGTATTTT
>TRBJ1-3|NA|TRBD1|13|TRBV9
CASLRGQGNTIYF
TGTGCCAGTCTCAGGGGGCAGGGAAACACCATATATTTT
>TRBJ2-7|NA|TRBD1|12|TRBV10-3
CAIIPTGSEQYF
TGTGCCATCATCCCGACAGGGTCCGAGCAGTACTTC
>TRBJ1-5|once|NA|14|TRBV6-5
CASSRGHRYQPQHF
TGTGCCAGCAGCAGGGGACACCGTTATCAGCCCCAGCATTTT
>TRBJ2-7|NA|TRBD2|15|TRBV30
CAWSEETSGYYEQYF
TGTGCCTGGAGTGAAGAGACTAGCGGTTACTACGAGCAGTACTTC
>TRBJ1-3|NA|NA|13|TRBV19
CASNTGPGNTIYF
TGTGCCAGTAACACAGGGCCTGGAAACACCATATATTTT
>TRBJ1-2|NA|NA|15|TRBV3-1/TRBV3-2
CASSQAGEWDYGYTF
TGTGCCAGCAGCCAAGCTGGGGAGTGGGACTATGGCTACACCTTC
>TRBJ1-5|NA|NA|18|TRBV6-2/TRBV6-3
CASSPEVYGTGNVQPQHF
TGTGCCAGCAGTCCGGAGGTGTATGGAACAGGGAATGTTCAGCCCCAGCATTTT
>TRBJ2-5|NA|TRBD2|15|TRBV4-3
CASSQEPAGEETQYF
TGCGCCAGCAGCCAAGAGCCAGCGGGAGAGGAGACCCAGTACTTC
>TRBJ2-1|NA|NA|13|TRBV19
CASSLDLGREQFF
TGTGCCAGTAGTCTCGACTTGGGGCGTGAGCAGTTCTTC
>TRBJ1-4|once|NA|14|TRBV4-3
CASSPSGLNEKLFF
TGCGCCAGCAGCCCATCGGGTCTTAATGAAAAACTGTTTTTT
>TRBJ1-1|NA|TRBD1|14|TRBV6-5
CASSYGTGTTEAFF
TGTGCCAGCAGTTACGGGACAGGGACCACTGAAGCTTTCTTT
>TRBJ2-3|NA|NA|15|TRBV9
CASSPPGVGTDTQYF
TGTGCCAGCAGCCCCCCAGGGGTCGGGACAGATACGCAGTATTTT
>TRBJ1-4|NA|TRBD1|13|TRBV5-4
CASSLGDSEKLFF
TGTGCCAGCAGCTTGGGGGACAGTGAAAAACTGTTTTTT
>TRBJ1-2|NA|TRBD1|15|TRBV5-1
CASSYRTGLQRGYTF
TGCGCCAGCAGCTATAGGACAGGCCTTCAGAGGGGCTACACCTTC
>TRBJ1-1|NA|NA|13|TRBV27
CAAGRGVNTEAFF
TGTGCCGCGGGTCGGGGGGTGAACACTGAAGCTTTCTTT
>TRBJ2-7|NA|NA|16|TRBV28
CASSPPRRTGTYEQYF
TGTGCCAGCAGTCCCCCCCGACGGACTGGGACCTACGAGCAGTACTTC
>TRBJ2-2|NA|TRBD1|15|TRBV5-1
CASSLGGSSTGELFF
TGCGCCAGCAGCTTAGGGGGCTCGAGCACCGGGGAGCTGTTTTTT
>TRBJ1-2|few|NA|13|TRBV19
CASSIWGNYGYTF
TGTGCCAGTAGTATTTGGGGCAACTATGGCTACACCTTC
>TRBJ1-5|few|TRBD1|15|TRBV19
CASSIDRASNQPQHF
TGTGCCAGTAGTATTGACAGGGCGAGCAATCAGCCCCAGCATTTT
>TRBJ1-2|NA|NA|15|TRBV27
CASSLYSQGFGGYTF
TGTGCCAGCAGTCTCTATTCACAGGGATTCGGTGGCTACACCTTC
>TRBJ2-1|NA|TRBD2|17|TRBV24-1
CATSDLSSGGIYNEQFF
TGTGCCACCAGTGATTTGTCCAGCGGGGGGATCTACAATGAGCAGTTCTTC
>TRBJ2-3|NA|TRBD2|16|TRBV5-1
CASSWGLAGGPDTQYF
TGCGCCAGCAGCTGGGGACTAGCGGGGGGGCCAGATACGCAGTATTTT
>TRBJ2-2|medium-sized|TRBD2|16|TRBV5-4
CASSPIGTSGTGELFF
TGTGCCAGCAGCCCGATCGGGACTAGCGGAACCGGGGAGCTGTTTTTT
>TRBJ2-3|NA|NA|15|TRBV6-5
CASSYRGRSTDTQYF
TGTGCCAGCAGTTACCGCGGCAGAAGCACAGATACGCAGTATTTT
>TRBJ1-1|NA|NA|13|TRBV30
CAWNRLTNTEAFF
TGTGCCTGGAACAGGCTTACCAACACTGAAGCTTTCTTT
>TRBJ1-4|NA|NA|13|TRBV29-1
CSVEGGVSEKLFF
TGCAGCGTTGAGGGAGGGGTATCCGAAAAACTGTTTTTT
>TRBJ1-2|NA|NA|14|TRBV4-2
CASSQDSGNYGYTF
TGTGCCAGCAGCCAAGATTCCGGGAACTATGGCTACACCTTC